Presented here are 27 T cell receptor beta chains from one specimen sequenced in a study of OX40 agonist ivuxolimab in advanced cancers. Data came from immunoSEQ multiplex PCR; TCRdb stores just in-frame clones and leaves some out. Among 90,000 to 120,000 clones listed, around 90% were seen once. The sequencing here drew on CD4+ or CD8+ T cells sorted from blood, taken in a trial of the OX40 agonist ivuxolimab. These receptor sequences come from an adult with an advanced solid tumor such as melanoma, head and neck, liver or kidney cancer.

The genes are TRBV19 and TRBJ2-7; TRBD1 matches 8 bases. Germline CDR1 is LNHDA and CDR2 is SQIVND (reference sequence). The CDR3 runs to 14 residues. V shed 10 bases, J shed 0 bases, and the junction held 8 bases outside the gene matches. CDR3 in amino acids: CATSIGQGSYEQYF. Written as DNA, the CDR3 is TGTGCCACATCGATCGGACAGGGCTCCTACGAGCAGTACTTC.

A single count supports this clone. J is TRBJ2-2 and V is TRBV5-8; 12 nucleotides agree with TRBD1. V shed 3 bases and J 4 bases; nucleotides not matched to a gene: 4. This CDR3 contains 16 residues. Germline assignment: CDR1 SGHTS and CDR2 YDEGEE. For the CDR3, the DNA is TGTGCCAGCAGCTCCGGGACAGGGGGCATCACCGGGGAGCTGTTTTTT. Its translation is CASSSGTGGITGELFF. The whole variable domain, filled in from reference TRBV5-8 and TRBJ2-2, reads EAGVTQSPTHLIKTRGQQATLRCSPISGHTSVYWYQQALGLGLQFLLWYDEGEERNRGNFPPRFSGRQFPNYSSELNVNALELEDSALYLCASSSGTGGITGELFFGEGSRLTVL.

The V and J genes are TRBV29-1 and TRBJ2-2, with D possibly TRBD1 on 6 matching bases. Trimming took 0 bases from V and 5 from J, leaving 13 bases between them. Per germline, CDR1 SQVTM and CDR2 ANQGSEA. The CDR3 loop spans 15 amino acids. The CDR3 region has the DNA TGCAGCGTTGAAGAGGGGGCTGTGGGTACCGGGGAGCTGTTTTTT. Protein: CSVEEGAVGTGELFF.

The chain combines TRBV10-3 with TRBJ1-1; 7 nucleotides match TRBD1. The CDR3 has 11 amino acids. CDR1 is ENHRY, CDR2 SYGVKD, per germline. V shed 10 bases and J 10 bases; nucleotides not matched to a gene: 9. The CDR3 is CATQKDRIAFF. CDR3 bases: TGTGCCACCCAGAAGGACAGGATAGCTTTCTTT.

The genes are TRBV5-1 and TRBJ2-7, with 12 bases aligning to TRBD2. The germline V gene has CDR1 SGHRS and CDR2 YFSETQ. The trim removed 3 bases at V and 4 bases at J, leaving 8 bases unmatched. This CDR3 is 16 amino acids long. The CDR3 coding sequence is TGCGCCAGCAGCTCGGACCAGACTAGCGGGAGTTACGAGCAGTACTTC. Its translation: CASSSDQTSGSYEQYF.

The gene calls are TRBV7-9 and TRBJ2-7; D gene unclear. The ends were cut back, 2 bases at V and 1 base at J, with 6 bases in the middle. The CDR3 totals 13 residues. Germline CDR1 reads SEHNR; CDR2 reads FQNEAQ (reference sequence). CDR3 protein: CASSLSDSYEQYF. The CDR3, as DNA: TGTGCCAGCAGCTTATCAGATTCCTACGAGCAGTACTTC.

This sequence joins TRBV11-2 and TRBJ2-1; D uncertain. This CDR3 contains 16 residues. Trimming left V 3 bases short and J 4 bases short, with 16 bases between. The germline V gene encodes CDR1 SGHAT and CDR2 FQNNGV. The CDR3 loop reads CASSFGQGLSYNEQFF. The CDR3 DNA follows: TGTGCCAGCAGCTTCGGGCAAGGCCTATCTTACAATGAGCAGTTCTTC.

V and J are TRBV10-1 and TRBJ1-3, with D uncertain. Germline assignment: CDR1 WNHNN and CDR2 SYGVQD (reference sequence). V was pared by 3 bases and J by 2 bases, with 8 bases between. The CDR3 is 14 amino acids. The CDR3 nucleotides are TGCGCCAGCAGTGACGGGCCGGCTGGAAACACCATATATTTT. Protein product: CASSDGPAGNTIYF.

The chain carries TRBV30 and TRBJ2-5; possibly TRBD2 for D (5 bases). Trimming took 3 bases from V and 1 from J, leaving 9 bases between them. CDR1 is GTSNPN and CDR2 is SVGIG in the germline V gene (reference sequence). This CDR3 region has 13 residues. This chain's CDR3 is CAWSIGVQETQYF. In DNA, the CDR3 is TGTGCCTGGAGCATCGGGGTCCAAGAGACCCAGTACTTC.

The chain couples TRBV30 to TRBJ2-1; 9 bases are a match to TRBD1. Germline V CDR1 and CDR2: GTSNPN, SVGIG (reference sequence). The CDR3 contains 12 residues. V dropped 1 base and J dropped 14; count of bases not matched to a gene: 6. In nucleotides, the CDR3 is TGTGCCTGGAGTGCCCCGGGACAGGGAAAGTTCTTC. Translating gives CAWSAPGQGKFF.

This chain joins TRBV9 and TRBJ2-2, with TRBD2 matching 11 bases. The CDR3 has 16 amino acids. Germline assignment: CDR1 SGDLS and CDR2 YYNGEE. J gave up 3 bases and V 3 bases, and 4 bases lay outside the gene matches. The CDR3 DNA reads TGTGCCAGCAGCGAAACTAGCGGGAGCCACACCGGGGAGCTGTTTTTT. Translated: CASSETSGSHTGELFF.

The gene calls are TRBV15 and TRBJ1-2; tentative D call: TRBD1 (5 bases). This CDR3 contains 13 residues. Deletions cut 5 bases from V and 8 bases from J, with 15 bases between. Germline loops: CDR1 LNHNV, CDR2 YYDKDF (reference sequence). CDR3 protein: CATSRGGVSGYTF. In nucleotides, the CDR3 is TGTGCCACCAGCCGCGGGGGGGTGAGCGGCTACACCTTC.

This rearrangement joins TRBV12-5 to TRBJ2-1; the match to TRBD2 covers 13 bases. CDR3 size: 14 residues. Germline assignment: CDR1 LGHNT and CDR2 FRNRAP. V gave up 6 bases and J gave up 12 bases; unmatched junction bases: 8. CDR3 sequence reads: CASGKGTSGIGQFF. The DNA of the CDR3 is TGTGCTAGTGGAAAGGGGACTAGCGGGATTGGGCAGTTCTTC.

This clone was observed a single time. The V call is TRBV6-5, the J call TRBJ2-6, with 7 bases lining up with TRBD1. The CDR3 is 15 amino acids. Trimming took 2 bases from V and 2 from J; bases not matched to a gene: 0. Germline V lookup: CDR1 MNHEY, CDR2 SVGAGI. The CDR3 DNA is TGTGCCAGCAGTTACACAGGGGCTGGGGCCAACGTCCTGACTTTC. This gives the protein CASSYTGAGANVLTF.

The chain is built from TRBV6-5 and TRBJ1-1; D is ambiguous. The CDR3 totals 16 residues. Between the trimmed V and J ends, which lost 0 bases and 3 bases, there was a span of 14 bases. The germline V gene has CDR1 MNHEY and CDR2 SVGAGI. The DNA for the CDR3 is TGTGCCAGCAGTTACTCGATTCGGGGATCCGACACTGAAGCTTTCTTT. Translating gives CASSYSIRGSDTEAFF.

CDR3 nucleotides: TGTGCCAGCAGGGTAGCAGGGGGCTACGAGCAGTACTTC. Amino acids: CASRVAGGYEQYF. The chain couples TRBV6-6 to TRBJ2-7, with TRBD1 matching 7 bases. The CDR3 loop spans 13 amino acids. V lost 6 bases and J lost 3; bases outside the gene matches: 5. The germline V gene encodes CDR1 MNHNY and CDR2 SVGAGI (reference sequence).

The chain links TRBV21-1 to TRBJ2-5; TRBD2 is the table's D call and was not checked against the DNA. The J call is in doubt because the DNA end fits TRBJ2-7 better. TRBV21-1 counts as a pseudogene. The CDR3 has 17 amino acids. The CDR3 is CASRPGTSGRSSYEQYF. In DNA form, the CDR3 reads TGTGCCAGCAGGCCCGGGACTAGCGGGAGGTCCTCCTACGAGCAGTACTTC.

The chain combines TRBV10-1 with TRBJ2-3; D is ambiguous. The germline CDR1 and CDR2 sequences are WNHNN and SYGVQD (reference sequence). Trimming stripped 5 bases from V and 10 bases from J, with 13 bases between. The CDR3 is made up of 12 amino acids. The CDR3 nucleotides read TGCGCCAGCAGTCCCTTTAACGATGCGCAGTATTTT. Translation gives CASSPFNDAQYF.

The DNA for the CDR3 is TGTGCCAGTAGTATAGGGGGTTCACCCTCCTACGAGCAGTACTTC. As protein: CASSIGGSPSYEQYF. This chain joins TRBV19 and TRBJ2-7; D gene ambiguous. The CDR3 runs to 15 residues. The V gene's germline CDR1 is LNHDA and CDR2 SQIVND (reference sequence). V was clipped by 1 base and J by 0 bases, with 10 bases between them.

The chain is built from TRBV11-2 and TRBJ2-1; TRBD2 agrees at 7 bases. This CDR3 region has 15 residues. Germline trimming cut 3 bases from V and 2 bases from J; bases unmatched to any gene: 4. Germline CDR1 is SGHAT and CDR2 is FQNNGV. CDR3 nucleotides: TGTGCCAGCAGCTTCTCTAGCGGAGCCTACAATGAGCAGTTCTTC. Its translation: CASSFSSGAYNEQFF.

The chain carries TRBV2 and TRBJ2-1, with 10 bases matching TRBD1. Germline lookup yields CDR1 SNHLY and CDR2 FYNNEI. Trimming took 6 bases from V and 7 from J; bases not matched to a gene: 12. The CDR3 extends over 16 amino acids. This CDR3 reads CASRLPTGGDWNEQFF. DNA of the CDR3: TGTGCCAGCAGACTCCCGACAGGGGGCGATTGGAATGAGCAGTTCTTC.

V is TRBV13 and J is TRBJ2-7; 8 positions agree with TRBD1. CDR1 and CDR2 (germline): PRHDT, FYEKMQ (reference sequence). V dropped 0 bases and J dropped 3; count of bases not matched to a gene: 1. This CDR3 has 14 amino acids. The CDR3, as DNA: TGTGCCAGCAGCTTAGGGACAGGGGTCTACGAGCAGTACTTC. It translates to CASSLGTGVYEQYF.

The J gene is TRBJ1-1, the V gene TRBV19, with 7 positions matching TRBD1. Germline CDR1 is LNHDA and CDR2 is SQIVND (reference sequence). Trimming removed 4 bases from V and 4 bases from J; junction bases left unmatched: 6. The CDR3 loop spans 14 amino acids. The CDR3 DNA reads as TGTGCCAGTAGTACTTGGACAGGCGGCACTGAAGCTTTCTTT. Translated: CASSTWTGGTEAFF. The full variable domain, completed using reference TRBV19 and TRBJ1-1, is DGGITQSPKYLFRKEGQNVTLSCEQNLNHDAMYWYRQDPGQGLRLIYYSQIVNDFQKGDIAEGYSVSREKKESFPLTVTSAQKNPTAFYLCASSTWTGGTEAFFGQGTRLTVV.

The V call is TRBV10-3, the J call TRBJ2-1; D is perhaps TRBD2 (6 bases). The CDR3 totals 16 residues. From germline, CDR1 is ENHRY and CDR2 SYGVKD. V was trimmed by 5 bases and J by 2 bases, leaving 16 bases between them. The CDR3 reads CAISPRDSKTYNEQFF. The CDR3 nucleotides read TGTGCCATCAGTCCCCGGGACTCGAAGACCTACAATGAGCAGTTCTTC.

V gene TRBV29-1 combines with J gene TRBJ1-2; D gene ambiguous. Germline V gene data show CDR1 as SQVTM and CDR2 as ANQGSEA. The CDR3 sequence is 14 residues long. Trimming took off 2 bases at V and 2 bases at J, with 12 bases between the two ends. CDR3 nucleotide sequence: TGCAGCGTTGAATCCCCGGCGGGCAACTATGGCTACACCTTC. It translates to CSVESPAGNYGYTF.

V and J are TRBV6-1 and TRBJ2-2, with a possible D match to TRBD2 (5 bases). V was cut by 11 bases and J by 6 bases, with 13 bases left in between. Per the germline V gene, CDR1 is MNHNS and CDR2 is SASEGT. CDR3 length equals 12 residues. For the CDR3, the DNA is TGTGCCGGCGGGTGGCTGGCCGGGGAGCTGTTTTTT. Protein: CAGGWLAGELFF.

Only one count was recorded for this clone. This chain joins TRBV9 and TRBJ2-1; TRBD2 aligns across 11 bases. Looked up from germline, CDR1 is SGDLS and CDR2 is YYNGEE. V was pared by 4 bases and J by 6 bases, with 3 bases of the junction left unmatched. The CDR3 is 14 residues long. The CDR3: CASSLGTSGNEQFF. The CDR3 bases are TGTGCCAGCAGCCTCGGGACTAGCGGCAATGAGCAGTTCTTC.